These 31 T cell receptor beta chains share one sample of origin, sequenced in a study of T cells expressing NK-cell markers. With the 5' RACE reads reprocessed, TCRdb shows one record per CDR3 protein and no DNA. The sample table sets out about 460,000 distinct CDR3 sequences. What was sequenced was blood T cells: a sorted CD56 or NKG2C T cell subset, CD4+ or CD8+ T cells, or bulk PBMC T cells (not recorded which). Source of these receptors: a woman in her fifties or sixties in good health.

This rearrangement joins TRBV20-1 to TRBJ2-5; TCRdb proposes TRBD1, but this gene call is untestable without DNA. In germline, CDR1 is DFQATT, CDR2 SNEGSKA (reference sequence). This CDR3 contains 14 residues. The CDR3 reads CSASGGQLQETQYF.

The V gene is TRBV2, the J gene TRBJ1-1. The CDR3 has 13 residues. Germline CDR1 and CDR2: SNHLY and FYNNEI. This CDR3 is CATGEGLGSEAFF.

CDR3 region: CASSLGGTSTYNEQFF. The chain recombines TRBV5-1 with TRBJ2-1; TCRdb outputs TRBD2, but without DNA this stays unchecked. The CDR3 runs to 16 residues. Germline V gene data show CDR1 as SGHRS and CDR2 as YFSETQ. The whole variable domain, remainder taken from reference TRBV5-1 and TRBJ2-1, is KAGVTQTPRYLIKTRGQQVTLSCSPISGHRSVSWYQQTPGQGLQFLFEYFSETQRNKGNFPGRFSGRQFSNSRSEMNVSTLELGDSALYLCASSLGGTSTYNEQFFGPGTRLTVL.

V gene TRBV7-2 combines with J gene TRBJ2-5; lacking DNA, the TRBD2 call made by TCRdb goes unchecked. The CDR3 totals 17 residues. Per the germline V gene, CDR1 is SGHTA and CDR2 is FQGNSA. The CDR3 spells CASSLPTGLAGSETQYF.

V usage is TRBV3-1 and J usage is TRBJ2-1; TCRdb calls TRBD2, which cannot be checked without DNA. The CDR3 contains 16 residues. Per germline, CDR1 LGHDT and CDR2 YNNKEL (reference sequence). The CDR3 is CASSHPRTSRSNEQFF.

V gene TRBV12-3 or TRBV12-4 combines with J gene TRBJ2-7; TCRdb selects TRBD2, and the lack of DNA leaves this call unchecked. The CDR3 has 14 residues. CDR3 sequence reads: CATEAGGGGGRQYF.

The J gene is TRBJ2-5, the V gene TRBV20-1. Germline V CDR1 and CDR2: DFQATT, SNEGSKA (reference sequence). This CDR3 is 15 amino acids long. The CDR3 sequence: CSAEAVEKYQETQYF.

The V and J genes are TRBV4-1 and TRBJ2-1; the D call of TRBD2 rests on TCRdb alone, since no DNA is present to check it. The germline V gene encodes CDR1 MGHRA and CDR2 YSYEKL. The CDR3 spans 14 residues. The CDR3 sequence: CASSQIYSGGEQFF.

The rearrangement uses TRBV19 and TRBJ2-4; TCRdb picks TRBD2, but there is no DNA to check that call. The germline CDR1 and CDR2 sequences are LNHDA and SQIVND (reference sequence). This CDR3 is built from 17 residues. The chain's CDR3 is CASSTTLLGLAKNIQYF. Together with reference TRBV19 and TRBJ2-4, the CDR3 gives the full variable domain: DGGITQSPKYLFRKEGQNVTLSCEQNLNHDAMYWYRQDPGQGLRLIYYSQIVNDFQKGDIAEGYSVSREKKESFPLTVTSAQKNPTAFYLCASSTTLLGLAKNIQYFGAGTRLSVL.

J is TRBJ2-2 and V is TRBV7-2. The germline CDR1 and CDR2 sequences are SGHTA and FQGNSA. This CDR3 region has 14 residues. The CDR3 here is CASSEVRSAGELFF.

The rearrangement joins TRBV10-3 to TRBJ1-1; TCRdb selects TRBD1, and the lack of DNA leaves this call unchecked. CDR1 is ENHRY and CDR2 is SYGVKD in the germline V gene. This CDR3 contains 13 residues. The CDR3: CAISESMGAEAFF.

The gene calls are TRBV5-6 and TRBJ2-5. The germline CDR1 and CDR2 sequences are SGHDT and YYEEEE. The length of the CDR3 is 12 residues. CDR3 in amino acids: CASSLGYETQYF.

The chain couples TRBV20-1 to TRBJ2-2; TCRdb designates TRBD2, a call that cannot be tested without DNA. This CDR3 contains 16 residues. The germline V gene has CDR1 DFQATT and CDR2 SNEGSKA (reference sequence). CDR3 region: CSARATGGRATGELFF.

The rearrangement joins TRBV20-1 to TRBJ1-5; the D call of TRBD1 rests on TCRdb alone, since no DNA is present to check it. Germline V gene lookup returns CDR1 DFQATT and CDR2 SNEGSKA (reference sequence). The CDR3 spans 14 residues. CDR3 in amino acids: CSARWGRGNQPQHF.

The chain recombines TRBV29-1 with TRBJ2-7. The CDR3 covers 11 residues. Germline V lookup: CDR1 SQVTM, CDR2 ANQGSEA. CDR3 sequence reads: CSGTGLYEQYF.

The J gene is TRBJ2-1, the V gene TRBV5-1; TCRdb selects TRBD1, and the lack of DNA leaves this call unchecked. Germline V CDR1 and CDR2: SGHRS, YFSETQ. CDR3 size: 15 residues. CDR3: CASSLGTGRLGEQFF.

Here the CDR3 reads CASSLTSAFAYNEQFF. J is TRBJ2-1 and V is TRBV4-1; TCRdb lists TRBD2, though no DNA is available to test this call. CDR1 MGHRA and CDR2 YSYEKL come from the germline V gene. The CDR3 is 16 residues long.

This CDR3 reads CAISPAGGPGDTQYF. V and J are TRBV10-3 and TRBJ2-3; TCRdb lists TRBD2, though no DNA is available to test this call. This CDR3 has 15 amino acids. The germline gives CDR1 ENHRY, CDR2 SYGVKD.

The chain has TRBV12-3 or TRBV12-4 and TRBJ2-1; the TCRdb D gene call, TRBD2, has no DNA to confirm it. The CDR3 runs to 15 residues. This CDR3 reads CASRASREGNNEQFF.

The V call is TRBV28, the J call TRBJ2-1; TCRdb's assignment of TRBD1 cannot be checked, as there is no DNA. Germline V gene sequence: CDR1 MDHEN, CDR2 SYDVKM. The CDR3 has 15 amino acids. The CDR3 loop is CASINRFPEGYEQFF.

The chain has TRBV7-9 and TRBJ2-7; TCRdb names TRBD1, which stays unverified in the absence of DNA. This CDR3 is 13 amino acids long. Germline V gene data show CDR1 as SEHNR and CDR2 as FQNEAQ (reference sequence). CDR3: CASTYNLGGEQYF.

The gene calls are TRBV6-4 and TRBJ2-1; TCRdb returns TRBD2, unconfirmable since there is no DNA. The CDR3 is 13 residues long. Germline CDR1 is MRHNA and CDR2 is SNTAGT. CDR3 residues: CASSQGTSGRRFF.

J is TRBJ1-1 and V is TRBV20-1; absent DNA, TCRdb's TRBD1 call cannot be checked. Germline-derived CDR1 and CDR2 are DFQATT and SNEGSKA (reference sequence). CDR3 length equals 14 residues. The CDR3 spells CSASPAGLGTEAFF.

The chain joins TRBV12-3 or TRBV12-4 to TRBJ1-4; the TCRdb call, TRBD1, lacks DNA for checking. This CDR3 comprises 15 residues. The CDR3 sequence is CASSQGQGMSEKLFF.

The CDR3 is CASSLRVAGRSYNEQFF. The chain employs TRBV5-1 and TRBJ2-1; checking the TCRdb D call of TRBD2 is not possible without DNA. Germline CDR1 and CDR2: SGHRS and YFSETQ. CDR3 length: 17 amino acids. The full variable domain, in which reference TRBV5-1 and TRBJ2-1 provide the parts outside the CDR3, is KAGVTQTPRYLIKTRGQQVTLSCSPISGHRSVSWYQQTPGQGLQFLFEYFSETQRNKGNFPGRFSGRQFSNSRSEMNVSTLELGDSALYLCASSLRVAGRSYNEQFFGPGTRLTVL.

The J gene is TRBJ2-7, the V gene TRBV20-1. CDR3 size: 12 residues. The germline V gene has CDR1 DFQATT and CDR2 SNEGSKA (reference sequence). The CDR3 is CSAIGPTYEQYF.

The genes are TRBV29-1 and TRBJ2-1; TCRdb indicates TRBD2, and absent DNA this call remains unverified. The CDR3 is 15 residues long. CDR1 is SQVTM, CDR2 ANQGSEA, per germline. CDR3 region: CSVKSGTDSYNEQFF.

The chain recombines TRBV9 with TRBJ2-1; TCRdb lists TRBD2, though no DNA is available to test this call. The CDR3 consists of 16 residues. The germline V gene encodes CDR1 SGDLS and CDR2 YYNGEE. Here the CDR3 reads CASSVEASGRYNEQFF. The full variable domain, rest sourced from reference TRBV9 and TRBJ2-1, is DSGVTQTPKHLITATGQRVTLRCSPRSGDLSVYWYQQSLDQGLQFLIQYYNGEERAKGNILERFSAQQFPDLHSELNLSSLELGDSALYFCASSVEASGRYNEQFFGPGTRLTVL.

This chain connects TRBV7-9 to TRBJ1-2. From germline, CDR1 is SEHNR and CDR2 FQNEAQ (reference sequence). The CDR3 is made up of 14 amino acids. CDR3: CASSPGPQSRGYTF.

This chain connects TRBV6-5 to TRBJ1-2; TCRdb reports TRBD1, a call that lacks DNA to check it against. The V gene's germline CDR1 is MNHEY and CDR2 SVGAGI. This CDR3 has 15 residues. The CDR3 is CASSYSKVGVYGYTF.

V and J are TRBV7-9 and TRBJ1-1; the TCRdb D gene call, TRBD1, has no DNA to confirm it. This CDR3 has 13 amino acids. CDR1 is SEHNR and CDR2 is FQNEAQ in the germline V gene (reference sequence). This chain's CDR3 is CASSEGQNTEAFF.